This T cell receptor (beta chain) emerged from a study of Graves' ophthalmopathy and Graves' hyperthyroidism. On the study more broadly: The blood sample was drawn at first diagnosis and before any treatment.

Amplification targeted the TCR beta CDR3 regions, with RNA transcripts as the source material. In the first round, RT-PCR was carried out with HTBI primers, and a multiplex PCR formed the second round. TCRdb reprocessed the multiplex PCR reads with MiXCR, giving one entry per CDR3 protein. Of roughly 700,000 distinct CDR3 sequences listed, 40% are singletons. The count of this clonotype is one. Its antigen remains unknown. Broader study findings: Ophthalmopathy progression was predicted by the model at around 70% sensitivity and less than 75% specificity.

Orbital computed tomography, together with clinical symptoms, serum thyroxine, TRAb and thyroid ultrasound, was used for diagnosis. The origin of this receptor is an adult man with Graves' ophthalmopathy. Sequencing used peripheral blood.

The CDR3 DNA reads TGCAGTGCTAGAGAAGGGCCTCTGAACACTGAAGCTTTCTTT. It translates to CSAREGPLNTEAFF. The chain is built from TRBV20-1 and TRBJ1-1; D not resolved. The ends were cut back, 0 bases at V and 0 bases at J, with 8 bases in the middle. The CDR3 length is 14 residues. Germline lookup yields CDR1 DFQATT and CDR2 SNEGSKA (reference sequence).